This TCR beta chain comes out of a study of blood T cell repertoires in COVID-19. Study details: The study drew acute and convalescent COVID-19 samples from the United States, Italy and Spain. The cDNA or gDNA used as material had been derived from T cells, B-cell-depleted T cells, or PBMCs.

V was clipped by 4 bases and J by 7 bases, with 13 bases between them. The CDR3 has 14 amino acids. Germline CDR1 LGHDT, CDR2 YNNKEL (reference sequence). Original processing notes: It was from reference gene primer amplification that nucleated cell counts were estimated. TCRdb's table, derived via immunoSEQ multiplex PCR, lists solely in-frame clones and lacks some. D and trimming were read from the DNA, whereas the V and J calls and clone size are those reported in that table. Of approximately 300,000 clones detected, 92% appear once; the ten largest clones hold about a fifth. Cohort assignment relied on participant-reported clinical history.

The rearrangement uses TRBV3-1 (or the pseudogene TRBV3-2) and TRBJ1-4, with a tentative D call TRBD1 (6 bases). The receptor was isolated from a woman younger than 45 who had recovered from COVID-19. Sequenced: PBMCs or T cells enriched from blood (not recorded which). The CDR3, as DNA: TGTGCCAGCAGCCGAGGGGGGGGCGTTGAAAAACTGTTTTTT. Protein product: CASSRGGGVEKLFF.